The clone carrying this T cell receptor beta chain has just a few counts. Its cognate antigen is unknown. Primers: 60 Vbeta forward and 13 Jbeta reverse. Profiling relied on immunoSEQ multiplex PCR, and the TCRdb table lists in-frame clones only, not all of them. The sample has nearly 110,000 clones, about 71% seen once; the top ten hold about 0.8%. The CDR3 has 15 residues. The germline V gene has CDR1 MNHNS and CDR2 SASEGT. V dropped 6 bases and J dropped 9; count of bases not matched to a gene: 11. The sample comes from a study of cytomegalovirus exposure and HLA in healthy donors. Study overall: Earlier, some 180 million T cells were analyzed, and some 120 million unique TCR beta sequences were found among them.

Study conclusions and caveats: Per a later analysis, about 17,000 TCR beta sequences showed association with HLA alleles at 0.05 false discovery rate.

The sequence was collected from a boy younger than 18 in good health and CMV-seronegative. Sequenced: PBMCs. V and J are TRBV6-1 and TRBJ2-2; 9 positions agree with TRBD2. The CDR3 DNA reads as TGTGCCAGCAGCGAGCGGGGGGACGATACGCGGGAGCTGTTTTTT. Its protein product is CASSERGDDTRELFF.